This TCR beta chain came from a study of T cell responses to AZD1222 COVID-19 vaccine. General observations from the study: Most donors were white British, females outnumbered males, and clonal diversity was possibly underestimated. CD4 TCRs linked to vaccination spanned spike, dominating at 160-218 and 743-854. Targeting of unmutated variant regions was reportedly seen in nearly half of spike-specific TCRs. Baseline antibody screening turned up just a handful of seropositive AZD1222 recipients.

On this clone itself: Antigen: not known.

Generated by immunoSEQ multiplex PCR, the TCRdb table keeps only in-frame clones and is missing some. The sample records roughly 150,000 clones, roughly nine tenths being singletons. The TCR sequence derives from an adult in good health. This sample comprised peripheral blood, obtained on day 0 of AZD1222 vaccination.

Here the CDR3 DNA reads TGTGCCAGCAGCGACAAGGACAGGGGTGGTTCCGGGGAGCTGTTTTTT. As protein: CASSDKDRGGSGELFF. The chain couples TRBV7-2 to TRBJ2-2; the match to TRBD1 covers 9 bases. Germline V gives CDR1 SGHTA, CDR2 FQGNSA. The CDR3 is made up of 16 amino acids. V shed 5 bases and J 6 bases; nucleotides not matched to a gene: 10.